The following is a T cell receptor beta chain sequence with its context. This receptor's antigen is unknown. Qualities for individual bases were not recorded, and no much larger clone is one base off. The source of the sample is a study of blood T cell repertoires in COVID-19 (TCRdb year 2020). Regarding the complete study: Collaborator samples came from the United States, Italy and Spain and covered acute and convalescent phases of COVID-19. Samples were obtained from the ongoing ImmuneRACE study (first 160 participants) and from about 1,300 subjects provided by 6 global collaborators. The prospective study material was composed of cDNA or gDNA derived from T cells, B-cell-depleted T cells, or PBMCs. Subjects who had been exposed to COVID-19, were actively infected with it, or had recovered from it provided the deeply sampled blood TCRbeta repertoires that made up the dataset. The sample metadata nearly always contained a de-identified subject ID, COVID-19 status, age in years and sex. The repertoires were released in a freely available public database intended as a resource for research on the immune response to SARS-CoV-2. HLA class I and class II types, where available, came from metadata supplied by the sample provider rather than from assay-based typing. What the research found in general, with its limitations: The quantity of clinical and demographic metadata differed by source and by participant and was supplied without curation.

Each collaborating institution followed its own protocols to collect whole blood in K2EDTA tubes. For TCRbeta analysis, collaborators shipped samples in one of three forms: frozen whole blood, isolated PBMCs, or DNA extracted from either of those sample types. The junction carries 3 bases between V and J, which are trimmed by 6 bases and 9 bases respectively. From the germline V gene, CDR1 is SNHLY and CDR2 is FYNNEI. CDR3 length: 9 amino acids, cysteine to phenylalanine. Left in the record is the CDR3 DNA by itself, 27 bases read in frame from the first base. TCRbeta CDR3 regions were amplified from genomic DNA by means of the immunoSEQ Assay, a bias-controlled multiplex PCR. The authors' pipeline ran thus. Nucleated cell counts per sample were estimated from amplification of reference gene primers within the assay. Sequence reads were collapsed and filtered to measure the absolute abundance of every unique TCRbeta CDR3 rearrangement. For each sample, productive Simpson clonality was calculated by taking the square root of Simpson's diversity index across productive rearrangements. What TCRdb holds here is the immuneACCESS table cut down to in-frame rearrangements. Part of the clones is not present; checked against another copy, under half of the missing clones reflect an unresolved V gene, and the others are unexplained. Clone size and V and J calls were adopted from that table, with D and trimming inferred from the DNA. Recorded for this sample are roughly 80,000 clones; approximately 82% of them occurred a single time. The leading ten clones occupy just over 20% of the sample.

The receptor comes from a human donor in a cohort sampled during active COVID-19. The sample was peripheral blood. The chain joins TRBV2 to TRBJ1-3; the D gene is not confidently resolved. Here the CDR3 is given as CASSRTIYF. Here is the DNA: TGTGCCAGCAGCCGCACCATATATTTT.